This entry describes one T cell receptor (beta chain). No antigen is known for it. This entry is derived from a study of identical twins. Study-wide results and caveats: A cross-sectional statistical analysis, not follow-up of the same donors, supported the conclusions.

Among all donors, each was a healthy Caucasian. The authors used template switching to add a universal primer site and gave cDNA unique molecular identifiers. Each CDR3 protein is one row after TCRdb ran MiXCR on the 5' RACE reads. Here the sample spans hundreds of thousands of distinct CDR3 sequences, around 6.1% being singletons. The V and J ends lost 0 bases and 6 bases, in that order; junction bases with no gene match: 5. Germline CDR1 and CDR2: LGHNA and YSLEER. The CDR3 consists of 16 residues. The sample consisted of naive T cells sorted from blood. The chain links TRBV4-3 to TRBJ2-1; 10 bases line up with TRBD2. The clonotype comes from a young man in good health. Here the CDR3 reads CASSQEILAGPNEQFF. CDR3 coding DNA: TGCGCCAGCAGCCAAGAGATACTAGCGGGACCCAATGAGCAGTTCTTC.